This paragraph covers one T cell receptor beta chain sequence. The data are from a study of CD8 T cells in Susac syndrome. Study details: Active disease was present in roughly 6 of the sequenced Susac syndrome patients, and remission in under 10. At the time their blood was drawn, patients with Susac syndrome were either therapy-naive, on corticosteroids (with some of them also receiving intravenous immunoglobulin), or on intravenous immunoglobulin alone.

After extraction with the RNeasy kit, roughly 0.45 to 1 ug of the RNA was reverse transcribed using random hexamers. Across 54 Vbeta and 13 Jbeta, TCR beta CDR3 was amplified with immunoSEQ multiplex PCR. TCRdb independently ran MiXCR on the immunoSEQ multiplex PCR reads; one entry per CDR3 protein. The repertoire holds 150,000 to 200,000 distinct CDR3 sequences, with roughly 95% as singletons. The germline V gene encodes CDR1 GTSNPN and CDR2 SVGIG (reference sequence). The CDR3 length is 13 residues. With V trimmed by 5 bases and J by 2 bases, 6 bases remained unmatched. The sample consisted of CD4+ T cells from PBMCs. This clonotype originated in a human donor with Susac syndrome. This chain joins TRBV30 and TRBJ2-7; 7 nucleotides align to TRBD1. The CDR3 coding sequence is TGTGCCTGGTCGCCACAGGGGCCCTACGAGCAGTACTTC. Amino acids: CAWSPQGPYEQYF.